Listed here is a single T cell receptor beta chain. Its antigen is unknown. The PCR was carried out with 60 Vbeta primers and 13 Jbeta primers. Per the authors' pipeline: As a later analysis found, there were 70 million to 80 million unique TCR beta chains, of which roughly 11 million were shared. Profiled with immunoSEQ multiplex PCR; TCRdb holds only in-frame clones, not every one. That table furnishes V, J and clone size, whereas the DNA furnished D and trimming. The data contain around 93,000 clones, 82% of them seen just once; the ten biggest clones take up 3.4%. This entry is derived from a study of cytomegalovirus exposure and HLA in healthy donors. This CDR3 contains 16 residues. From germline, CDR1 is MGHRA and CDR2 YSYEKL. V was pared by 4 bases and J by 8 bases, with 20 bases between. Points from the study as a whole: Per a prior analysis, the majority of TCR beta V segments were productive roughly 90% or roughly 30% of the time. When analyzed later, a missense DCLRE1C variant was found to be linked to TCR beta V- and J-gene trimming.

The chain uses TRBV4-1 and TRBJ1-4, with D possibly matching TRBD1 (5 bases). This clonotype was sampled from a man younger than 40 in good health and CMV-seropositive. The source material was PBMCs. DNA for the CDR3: TGCGCCAGCAGCCTCCAAGGGGTGGACGGATACGAAAAACTGTTTTTT. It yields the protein CASSLQGVDGYEKLFF.